The T cell receptor (beta chain) described here comes from a study of T cells in localized non-small cell lung cancer (dated by TCRdb to about 2020). Describing the broader study: T cell repertoires of approximately 250 early-stage NSCLC patients were analyzed, with tumors being compared against uninvolved tumor-adjacent lungs. The cohort was made up of fewer than 250 treatment-naive NSCLC patients whose localized lung tumors had been resected. NSCLC patients had a mean age of roughly 66 years, and 129 were male and 107 female. The paper as a whole reports these results and caveats: A median of about 61 of the top 100 tumor clones turned up in the paired uninvolved adjacent lung, and around 27 of those clones also ranked among the top 100 of that same adjacent lung. Higher T cell density in blood was associated with longer overall survival, whereas higher clonality in adjacent lung was associated with shorter survival. Since the design was exploratory, TCR variables were selected using unadjusted p-values with no false-discovery rate correction. Because multi-region tumor sequencing was not performed, intratumor heterogeneity could not be ruled out. Uninvolved tumor-adjacent lung showed the highest T cell clonality, higher than tumor, which suggests more focused antigenic responses in the uninvolved tumor-adjacent lung.

Of note for this clone: Its target antigen remains unknown. Base qualities are not recorded, but no much larger clone differs from it by a single base.

At diagnosis, tumor, uninvolved tumor-adjacent lung and peripheral blood were collected and then preserved as a mix of FFPE and fresh-frozen material. For TCR repertoire profiling, the blood samples were analyzed as peripheral blood mononuclear cells. The immunoSEQ Assay was used to sequence TCR beta CDR3 regions from DNA. The paper's data handling went like this. To compute T cell density, TCR beta template counts were normalized to usable DNA, which was estimated by amplifying housekeeping genes. The preseqR package was used to estimate richness by extrapolating to 400,000 templates for PBMC samples and to 120,000 templates for tissue samples. Clonality was defined as one minus Pielou's evenness. Tissue-enriched TCRs were identified through differential abundance testing performed on productive amino-acid clonotypes, with a minimum total count of 5 and an alpha of 0.1. Repertoire overlap between compartments was quantified with the Jaccard Index and Morisita Overlap Index. TCR beta CDR3s were clustered by GLIPH together with public tetramer-defined viral CDR3s, and at least three viral sequences plus V-gene enrichment were required for viral motifs. In its TCRdb copy, this immuneACCESS table keeps in-frame sequences only and misses some clones. Where compared with another copy, unresolved V genes explain less than half of these, and the others have no known cause. V, J and clone size are taken as reported in that table, and D and trimming were inferred from the DNA itself. This sample is represented by nearly 25,000 clones; about 92% of them were singletons. The ten largest make up 15% of the sample.

This specimen consisted of peripheral blood, obtained before any cancer treatment. The TCR comes from a man aged 40 to 75 with stage III squamous cell lung carcinoma.

The CDR3 amino acid sequence is: CATRGQGALKVEAFF. Here is the DNA: TGTGCCACACGGGGACAGGGGGCTCTGAAGGTTGAAGCTTTCTTT. The sequence links TRBV27 to TRBJ1-1; TRBD1 aligns with 12 central bases. The CDR3 runs 15 residues from the cysteine to the phenylalanine. Of all the DNA, just the CDR3 is kept, 45 bases in frame from base 1. CDR1 MNHEY and CDR2 SMNVEV are derived from the germline V gene (reference sequence). Compared with germline, V lacks 10 bases and J lacks 7 bases; bases without a gene match: 13.